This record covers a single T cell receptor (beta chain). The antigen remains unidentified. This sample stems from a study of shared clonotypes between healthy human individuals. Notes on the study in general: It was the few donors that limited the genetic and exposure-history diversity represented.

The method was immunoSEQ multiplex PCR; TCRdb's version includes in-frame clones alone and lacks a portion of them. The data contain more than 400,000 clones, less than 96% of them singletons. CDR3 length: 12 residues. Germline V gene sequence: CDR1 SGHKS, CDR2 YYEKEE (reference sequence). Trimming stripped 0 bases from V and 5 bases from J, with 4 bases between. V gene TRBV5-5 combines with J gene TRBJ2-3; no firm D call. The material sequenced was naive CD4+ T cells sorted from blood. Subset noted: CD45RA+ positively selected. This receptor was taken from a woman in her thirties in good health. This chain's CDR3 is CASSLAEDTQYF. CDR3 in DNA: TGTGCCAGCAGCTTGGCAGAAGATACGCAGTATTTT. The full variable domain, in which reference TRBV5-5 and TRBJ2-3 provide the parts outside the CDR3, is DAGVTQSPTHLIKTRGQQVTLRCSPISGHKSVSWYQQVLGQGPQFIFQYYEKEERGRGNFPDRFSARQFPNYSSELNVNALLLGDSALYLCASSLAEDTQYFGPGTRLTVL.